Each of the 31 T cell receptor beta chains below was sequenced from the same sample in a study of identical twins. TCRdb independently ran MiXCR on the 5' RACE reads; one entry per CDR3 protein. The data contain about 470,000 distinct CDR3 sequences, 20% to 30% of them singletons. These same data were also listed under a study on T cells expressing NK-cell markers.

Sequencing was carried out using CD4+ T cells sorted from blood. The receptors derive from a woman younger than 30 in good health.

J is TRBJ2-3 and V is TRBV2; TRBD2 agrees at 8 bases. The V gene's germline CDR1 is SNHLY and CDR2 FYNNEI. The CDR3 extends over 17 amino acids. The junction had 17 bases not matched to a gene; V was cut back by 9 bases and J by 3 bases. The CDR3 spells CASRGGRSFAVTDTQYF. CDR3 DNA sequence: TGTGCCAGTCGGGGGGGCCGATCCTTTGCGGTAACAGATACGCAGTATTTT.

This chain connects TRBV2 to TRBJ2-7; 8 nucleotides line up with TRBD1. Trimming removed 7 bases from V and 3 bases from J; junction bases left unmatched: 5. Germline CDR1 is SNHLY and CDR2 is FYNNEI. CDR3 length: 13 amino acids. CDR3 in DNA: TGTGCCAGCACGCAGGACAGGGTCTACGAGCAGTACTTC. Amino acid sequence: CASTQDRVYEQYF.

The V and J genes are TRBV12-3 or TRBV12-4 and TRBJ2-2; 10 bases align to TRBD1. Losses at the gene ends were 5 bases for V and 7 bases for J; bases not matched to a gene: 10. The CDR3 is made up of 16 amino acids. As DNA, the CDR3 is TGTGCCAGCAGTCCACGGACAGGGGGTTGGAGCGGGGAGCTGTTTTTT. Translating it yields CASSPRTGGWSGELFF.

The chain recombines TRBV7-9 with TRBJ2-4, with D perhaps matching TRBD2 (6 bases). Germline V gene data show CDR1 as SEHNR and CDR2 as FQNEAQ (reference sequence). The CDR3 consists of 16 residues. Trimming pared 8 bases from V and 3 bases from J, leaving 20 bases between. The CDR3 sequence is CASAPVLQGGKNIQYF. CDR3 nucleotides: TGTGCCAGCGCCCCCGTCCTGCAGGGAGGCAAAAACATTCAGTACTTC.

Only a few counts were recorded for this clonotype. The V gene is TRBV20-1, the J gene TRBJ1-1, with a possible D match to TRBD1 (5 bases). V was cut by 0 bases and J by 11 bases, with 22 bases left in between. Germline loops: CDR1 DFQATT, CDR2 SNEGSKA (reference sequence). This CDR3 is built from 15 residues. The CDR3 coding sequence is TGCAGTGCTAGAGATCCTGGCAGGGACGAGACGAGGGCTTTCTTT. The encoded protein is CSARDPGRDETRAFF.

The rearrangement links TRBV5-5 to TRBJ2-4; D unclear. The V gene lost 3 bases and the J gene lost 5 bases, with 15 bases spanning the gap. The CDR3 runs to 15 residues. Germline assignment: CDR1 SGHKS and CDR2 YYEKEE (reference sequence). This CDR3 reads CASSSARIAENIQYF. For the CDR3, the DNA is TGTGCCAGCAGCTCCGCCAGAATAGCAGAAAACATTCAGTACTTC.

This clonotype was counted a few times. The chain is built from TRBV5-1 and TRBJ2-6; unclear D gene. V gave up 0 bases and J gave up 0 bases, with 16 bases separating them. Germline loops: CDR1 SGHRS, CDR2 YFSETQ. The CDR3 is made up of 19 amino acids. The CDR3 loop reads CASSLDPWIPVSGANVLTF. The CDR3 DNA reads TGCGCCAGCAGCTTGGACCCCTGGATCCCGGTCTCTGGGGCCAACGTCCTGACTTTC. The full variable domain, its missing parts supplied by reference TRBV5-1 and TRBJ2-6, is KAGVTQTPRYLIKTRGQQVTLSCSPISGHRSVSWYQQTPGQGLQFLFEYFSETQRNKGNFPGRFSGRQFSNSRSEMNVSTLELGDSALYLCASSLDPWIPVSGANVLTFGAGSRLTVL.

The rearrangement links TRBV4-2 to TRBJ2-1, with 16 bases matching TRBD2. J was trimmed by 9 bases and V by 1 base; bases with no gene match: 3. CDR1 is LGHNA, CDR2 YNFKEQ, per germline. This CDR3 contains 16 residues. Here the CDR3 reads CASSQAGTSGRVEQFF. The CDR3 nucleotides read TGTGCCAGCAGCCAAGCAGGGACTAGCGGGAGGGTTGAGCAGTTCTTC.

This clonotype was seen a few times. The chain carries TRBV5-5 and TRBJ2-1; TRBD1 agrees at 9 bases. With V trimmed by 4 bases and J by 9 bases, 11 bases remained unmatched. This CDR3 has 15 residues. From germline, CDR1 is SGHKS and CDR2 YYEKEE (reference sequence). The CDR3 DNA sequence: TGTGCCAGCAGCGGGCCGGGACAGGGCGGAGGTGAGCAGTTCTTC. This codes for CASSGPGQGGGEQFF.

This clonotype showed up just a few times. V and J are TRBV7-2 and TRBJ2-1; D tentatively fits TRBD1 or TRBD2 (5 bases each). V was shortened by 4 bases and J by 6 bases, with 16 bases between the two germline ends. There are 15 residues in the CDR3. CDR1 is SGHTA and CDR2 is FQGNSA in the germline V gene. The CDR3 DNA is TGTGCCAGCAGCTCGTCCCGGGACGGGTTCAATGAGCAGTTCTTC. Its protein is CASSSSRDGFNEQFF.

The genes are TRBV19 and TRBJ2-3, with D hard to call. The CDR3 has 12 amino acids. Trimming stripped 6 bases from V and 5 bases from J, with 9 bases between. The germline V gene encodes CDR1 LNHDA and CDR2 SQIVND (reference sequence). This CDR3 reads CASSPQRDTQYF. Written as DNA, the CDR3 is TGTGCCAGTAGCCCACAGCGAGATACGCAGTATTTT.

The gene calls are TRBV7-9 and TRBJ1-1, with D unclear. Germline lookup yields CDR1 SEHNR and CDR2 FQNEAQ (reference sequence). V was cut by 8 bases and J by 2 bases, with 9 bases left in between. This CDR3 spans 12 amino acids. The CDR3 DNA follows: TGTGCCAGCGTCCTAGGAAACACTGAAGCTTTCTTT. Protein product: CASVLGNTEAFF.

This clonotype was seen more than once but under ten times. This rearrangement joins TRBV6-1 to TRBJ2-7; 11 bases are shared with TRBD2. The CDR3 loop spans 14 amino acids. Germline V gives CDR1 MNHNS, CDR2 SASEGT. The V gene end was trimmed by 6 bases and the J gene end by 4 bases; junction bases not matched to a gene: 5. The CDR3 sequence is CASSPTSGKYEQYF. The CDR3 DNA reads as TGTGCCAGCAGCCCGACTAGCGGGAAGTACGAGCAGTACTTC.

The chain uses TRBV12-3 or TRBV12-4 and TRBJ1-2; TRBD1 is a possible D gene (5 bases). The CDR3 sequence is 12 residues long. With 6 bases removed from V and 9 bases from J, the gap between germline ends came to 14 bases. CDR3 DNA: TGTGCCAGCAGGGGGGGGGAGTCCAGCTACACCTTC. This codes for CASRGGESSYTF.

The rearrangement uses TRBV20-1 and TRBJ2-7; a weak D match, TRBD1 (5 bases). The V end lost 2 bases, the J end lost 3 bases, and 8 bases lay between the germline ends. Germline V lookup: CDR1 DFQATT, CDR2 SNEGSKA (reference sequence). This CDR3 comprises 12 residues. CDR3 sequence: CSARRGYYEQYF. The CDR3 bases are TGCAGTGCTAGAAGGGGCTACTACGAGCAGTACTTC.

The chain links TRBV5-1 to TRBJ2-1; 9 positions agree with TRBD1. Trimming took 2 bases from V and 6 from J; bases not matched to a gene: 6. Germline V CDR1 and CDR2: SGHRS, YFSETQ. The length of the CDR3 is 15 residues. CDR3 nucleotides: TGCGCCAGCAGCTTTACCGGGACAGGGTCCAATGAGCAGTTCTTC. Encoded protein: CASSFTGTGSNEQFF.

This clonotype was counted ten times or more. The chain joins TRBV12-3 or TRBV12-4 to TRBJ1-1; D is unclear. The CDR3 is made up of 14 amino acids. Trimming shortened V by 11 bases and J by 0 bases, and 16 bases separated the two germline ends. CDR3: CASHIGQLNTEAFF. CDR3 in DNA: TGTGCCTCCCATATAGGGCAGCTGAACACTGAAGCTTTCTTT.

This clonotype was recorded many times. At one of its ends the junction is not consistent with the germline gene, which may arise from a read error. The chain recombines TRBV10-2 with TRBJ2-3; D gene uncertain. Germline assignment: CDR1 WSHSY and CDR2 SAAADI. The length of the CDR3 is 11 residues. This CDR3 is CASSVRDTQYF. In DNA form, the CDR3 reads TGTGCCAGCAGTGTACGTGATACGCAGTATTTT.

V is TRBV12-3 or TRBV12-4 and J is TRBJ2-3; a possible D gene is TRBD2 (6 bases). V shed 5 bases and J shed 0 bases, with 15 bases lying between them. This CDR3 is built from 16 residues. As DNA, the CDR3 is TGTGCCAGCAGTCCGCGAGCGGGTACTAGCACAGATACGCAGTATTTT. Its translation: CASSPRAGTSTDTQYF.

V and J are TRBV6-1 and TRBJ2-7; TRBD2 aligns across 7 bases. The CDR3 has 16 amino acids. CDR1 MNHNS and CDR2 SASEGT come from the germline V gene. V was clipped by 7 bases and J by 0 bases; unmatched bases: 12. The CDR3 is CASMTRLAQSSYEQYF. The DNA of the CDR3 is TGTGCCAGCATGACCCGACTAGCCCAAAGCTCCTACGAGCAGTACTTC.

The chain joins TRBV7-2 to TRBJ2-1; possible D gene TRBD2, 5 bases. V was shortened by 4 bases and J by 4 bases, with 8 bases between the two germline ends. Germline V gives CDR1 SGHTA, CDR2 FQGNSA. This CDR3 comprises 13 residues. The CDR3 bases are TGTGCCAGCAGCTCGAGACTATACAATGAGCAGTTCTTC. It yields the protein CASSSRLYNEQFF.

This clonotype was picked up a small number of times. V is TRBV7-9 and J is TRBJ2-7; a possible D gene is TRBD2 (6 bases). CDR1 is SEHNR and CDR2 is FQNEAQ in the germline V gene (reference sequence). With 10 bases removed from V and 6 bases from J, the gap between germline ends came to 10 bases. The CDR3 sequence is 10 residues long. The CDR3 loop is CAIQEGEQYF. CDR3 DNA sequence: TGTGCCATCCAGGAGGGCGAGCAGTACTTC.

The rearrangement uses TRBV6-1 and TRBJ2-3; TRBD1 might be the D (7 bases). This CDR3 contains 15 residues. Looked up from germline, CDR1 is MNHNS and CDR2 is SASEGT. The V end lost 7 bases, the J end lost 5 bases, and 19 bases lay between the germline ends. The CDR3 region is CASTSRQGGVDTQYF. The CDR3 DNA follows: TGTGCCAGCACCTCTCGGCAGGGGGGAGTAGATACGCAGTATTTT.

In its sample, this clonotype was seen a few times. This chain uses TRBV5-5 with TRBJ2-7; D possibly corresponds to TRBD1 (6 bases). The CDR3 has 13 amino acids. The germline V gene encodes CDR1 SGHKS and CDR2 YYEKEE (reference sequence). Deletions cut 0 bases from V and 5 bases from J, with 9 bases between. Here the CDR3 reads CASSLVAGDEQYF. In DNA, the CDR3 is TGTGCCAGCAGCTTGGTGGCAGGGGACGAGCAGTACTTC.

This clonotype has more than one count but fewer than ten. J is TRBJ2-7 and V is TRBV20-1; D tentatively reads TRBD1 or TRBD2 (5 bases each). Trimming stripped 5 bases from V and 3 bases from J, with 17 bases between. The CDR3 loop spans 14 amino acids. Germline V gene sequence: CDR1 DFQATT, CDR2 SNEGSKA (reference sequence). CDR3 in amino acids: CSAGNRDGFYEQYF. The CDR3 nucleotides read TGCAGTGCTGGCAACCGGGACGGATTCTACGAGCAGTACTTC.

The chain links TRBV20-1 to TRBJ2-5; D remains ambiguous. The CDR3 loop spans 13 amino acids. V was clipped by 0 bases and J by 2 bases, with 7 bases between them. Germline CDR1 is DFQATT and CDR2 is SNEGSKA (reference sequence). CDR3 sequence: CSAREVQQETQYF. The CDR3 DNA reads as TGCAGTGCTAGAGAGGTTCAGCAAGAGACCCAGTACTTC.

The CDR3 DNA is TGCAGTGCTAGAGAACAGGCAGAAAAACTGTTTTTT. It is translated as CSAREQAEKLFF. The chain joins TRBV20-1 to TRBJ1-4; weak D call: TRBD1 (5 bases). V was clipped by 0 bases and J by 8 bases, with 7 bases between them. The CDR3 covers 12 residues. The V gene's germline CDR1 is DFQATT and CDR2 SNEGSKA (reference sequence).

This clonotype was found a few times. In nucleotides, the CDR3 is TGTGCCACCGCTCGGGAGAAGGGGCCGGAGGGTGAGCAGTTCTTC. This encodes CATAREKGPEGEQFF. The chain carries TRBV15 and TRBJ2-1; weak D call: TRBD2 (6 bases). CDR3 length: 15 amino acids. V was cut by 8 bases and J by 9 bases, with 23 bases left in between. Germline CDR1 reads LNHNV; CDR2 reads YYDKDF (reference sequence).

This clonotype appeared a few times. V gene TRBV20-1 combines with J gene TRBJ2-7, with D perhaps matching TRBD1 or TRBD2 (5 bases each). Trimming shortened V by 3 bases and J by 0 bases, and 15 bases separated the two germline ends. Germline-derived CDR1 and CDR2 are DFQATT and SNEGSKA (reference sequence). The CDR3 covers 15 residues. The CDR3 coding sequence is TGCAGTGCTAGCCACCCGGGGCCAGGCTCCTACGAGCAGTACTTC. It yields the protein CSASHPGPGSYEQYF.

This clonotype was counted only a few times. The chain joins TRBV12-3 or TRBV12-4 to TRBJ1-3; D ambiguous. The V end lost 6 bases, the J end lost 4 bases, and 10 bases lay between the germline ends. This CDR3 comprises 13 residues. The CDR3 coding sequence is TGTGCCAGCAGCGACACGGGGGGAAACACCATATATTTT. Encoded protein: CASSDTGGNTIYF.

The CDR3 DNA follows: TGCGCCAGCAGCTTGCCAGGGATTCCGTTCTTC. Translating it yields CASSLPGIPFF. J is TRBJ2-1 and V is TRBV5-1; D might be TRBD1 (5 bases). Germline values: CDR1 SGHRS, CDR2 YFSETQ. This CDR3 comprises 11 residues. V was shortened by 1 base and J by 15 bases, with 11 bases between the two germline ends.